In this sample, the clone carrying this TCR beta chain turned up many times. TCR beta CDR3 regions were amplified from RNA transcripts. The study used the HTBI primer set for a first-round RT-PCR of the TCR CDR3. Each CDR3 protein is one row after TCRdb ran MiXCR on the multiplex PCR reads. Counted here are about 610,000 distinct CDR3 sequences, about 15% occurring once; the ten biggest clones make up roughly 4.3%. The data derive from a study of T cells in Graves' hyperthyroidism and ophthalmopathy. The sequencing sample was made of blood. The receptor's source is a woman aged 40 to 50 with Graves' ophthalmopathy.

The CDR3 spells CASSLAQIGRGKGEQYF. For the CDR3, the DNA is TGTGCCAGCAGCTTAGCTCAGATAGGCAGGGGAAAGGGCGAGCAGTACTTC. J is TRBJ2-7 and V is TRBV7-2, with D perhaps TRBD1 (6 bases). This CDR3 contains 17 residues. Germline lookup yields CDR1 SGHTA and CDR2 FQGNSA. V was trimmed by 0 bases and J by 6 bases, leaving 21 bases between them.